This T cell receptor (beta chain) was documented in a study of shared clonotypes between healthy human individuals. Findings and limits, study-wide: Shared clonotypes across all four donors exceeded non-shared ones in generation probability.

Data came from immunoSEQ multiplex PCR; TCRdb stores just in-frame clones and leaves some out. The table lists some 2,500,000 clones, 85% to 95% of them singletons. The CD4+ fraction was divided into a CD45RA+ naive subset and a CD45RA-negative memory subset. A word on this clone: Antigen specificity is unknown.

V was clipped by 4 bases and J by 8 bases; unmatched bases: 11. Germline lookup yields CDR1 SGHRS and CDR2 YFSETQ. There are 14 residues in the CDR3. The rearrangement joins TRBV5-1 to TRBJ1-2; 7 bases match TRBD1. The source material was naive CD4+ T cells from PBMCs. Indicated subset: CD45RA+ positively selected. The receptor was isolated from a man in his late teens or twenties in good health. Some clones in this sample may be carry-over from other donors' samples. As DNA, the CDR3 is TGCGCCAGCAGCCTACGACAGGGAAGAGACGGCTACACCTTC. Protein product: CASSLRQGRDGYTF.